This T cell receptor beta chain was identified during a study of T cell responses to AZD1222 COVID-19 vaccine (dated by TCRdb to about 2021). About the full investigation: AZD1222 recipients whose second dose came at about 4 weeks and those whose second dose came at about 12 weeks were combined into one group, since spike-specific TCR depth and breadth did not differ between the two schedules. TCR sequencing was performed for more than 230 trial participants, of whom roughly 200 were given two doses of AZD1222 and roughly 25 were given two doses of MenACWY control vaccine. Enrollment into the trials was organized by age into subgroups of 18-55, 56-69 and 70-plus years, and those subgroups contained approximately 150, 30 and 60 TCR-sequenced participants, respectively.

Paper-wide results and their limitations: Participants were mostly white British, with more females than males. The authors suggested clonal diversity may have been underestimated. In the small 56-69-year group, the increase in depth fell short of significance, most likely because of low power. Because no day 14 peak-response samples were available, repertoires were characterized only after the peak T cell response. Conclusions about previously exposed vaccinees were limited because only six AZD1222 recipients were SARS-CoV-2 seropositive at baseline. Epitopes outside the regions mutated in the B.1.351 and B.1.1.7 variants were reportedly recognized by nearly half of the unique spike-specific TCRs. The vaccine-associated CD4 TCRs covered the entire spike protein, and the dominant responses fell in regions 160-218 and 743-854. A significant rise in spike-specific TCR breadth and depth was observed after two AZD1222 doses relative to day 0 and relative to MenACWY recipients.

Points on this clone: Its antigen is still unknown. Base-call qualities are not available, and no considerably larger clone is one nucleotide away.

Read against the paper, the sample's time point label means: baseline before first vaccination. The vaccinee samples were drawn from two UK trials, COV001 and COV002, one of which was a single-blind randomized controlled phase 2/3 trial testing AZD1222 (ChAdOx1 nCoV-19) in healthy adults. For TCRbeta chain sequencing, PBMC samples from trial participants were taken at day 0 and at day 28 after the second dose. The CDR3 regions of human TCRbeta chains were subjected to immunosequencing. As for the authors' bioinformatics: Repertoire TCRs were matched against a reference library of SARS-CoV-2-specific TCRs generated with the MIRA antigen-specificity platform. Breadth meant the fraction of unique TCRs that were SARS-CoV-2-associated, whereas depth meant the fraction of total T cells that were SARS-CoV-2-associated. Using the MIRA data, each spike-specific TCR was assigned both to the spike region to which the TCR was reactive and to a CD4 or CD8 class. Log10-transformed breadth and depth values were compared by one-way ANOVA with Sidak's multiple comparisons tests. TCRdb's version of the immuneACCESS table is confined to in-frame rearrangements and falls short of the full clone set. An unresolved V gene accounts for under half of the shortfall where checked; the remainder is of unknown origin. The D gene and trimming were derived from the DNA, and the V and J assignments and clone size from that table. The sample records 55,000 to 90,000 clones, roughly four fifths of which are singletons. The ten largest account for under 6% of the sample.

The CDR3, cysteine through phenylalanine, is 15 amino acids long. The CDR3 DNA has 45 bases and is translated from base 1. CDR1 and CDR2, looked up from the germline V gene (reference sequence), are GTSNPN and SVGIG. V is pruned by 2 bases and J by 4 bases, leaving 5 bases of the junction without a gene match. The sequence was collected from an adult in good health. The sequence links TRBV30 to TRBJ1-4, and TRBD1 aligns with 9 junction nucleotides. The sample was peripheral blood, taken on day 0 of AZD1222 vaccination. The DNA sequence is TGTGCCTGGAGTAATCCGGGACAGGGTAATGAAAAACTGTTTTTT. Its protein reads: CAWSNPGQGNEKLFF.